Shown below are 30 T cell receptor beta chains from a single sample sequenced in a study of T cell responses to AZD1222 COVID-19 vaccine (dated by TCRdb to the early 2020s). Interpreted using the paper, the time point label stands for: baseline before first vaccination. Library method: the immunoSEQ multiplex PCR assay. Held by TCRdb, this immuneACCESS table contains in-frame sequences only and omits some clones. Under half of the omission traces to an unresolved V gene where checked; the cause of the rest is unknown. The sample yields 150,000 or so clones; about 88% were counted once. The ten largest account for less than 3.5% of the sample. Sequences were derived from peripheral blood, sampled on day 0 of AZD1222 vaccination. The receptor source for this set is an adult in good health.

The chain links TRBV5-4 to TRBJ1-2, with D perhaps TRBD1 (6 bases). Trimming took 4 bases from V and 14 from J, leaving 27 bases between them. The CDR3 consists of 15 residues. CDR1 is SGHNT and CDR2 is YYREEE in the germline V gene (reference sequence). CDR3 sequence: CASSTAGGPSIGGTF. The CDR3 DNA reads as TGTGCCAGCAGCACCGCGGGCGGACCTTCTATAGGGGGAACCTTC.

In its sample, this clone was seen once. The rearrangement uses TRBV7-9 and TRBJ1-6; 10 positions match TRBD1. Germline-derived CDR1 and CDR2 are SEHNR and FQNEAQ (reference sequence). The V gene end was trimmed by 5 bases and the J gene end by 7 bases; junction bases not matched to a gene: 5. The CDR3 loop spans 15 amino acids. The CDR3 is CASSPGQGRNSPLHF. CDR3 coding DNA: TGTGCCAGCAGCCCGGGACAGGGGAGGAATTCACCCCTCCACTTT.

This clone occurred a few times. The rearrangement links TRBV19 to TRBJ1-6; D is uncertain. The V gene's germline CDR1 is LNHDA and CDR2 SQIVND (reference sequence). The V end was cut by 5 bases, the J end by 6 bases, with 5 bases between. The CDR3 length is 12 residues. The CDR3 here is CASSEVNSPLHF. CDR3 coding DNA: TGTGCCAGTAGTGAAGTTAATTCACCCCTCCACTTT.

The V and J genes are TRBV27 and TRBJ2-7; a weak D match, TRBD2 (5 bases). This CDR3 comprises 15 residues. Germline V lookup: CDR1 MNHEY, CDR2 SMNVEV (reference sequence). V was shortened by 5 bases and J by 6 bases, with 20 bases between the two germline ends. As DNA, the CDR3 is TGTGCCAGCAGTCCGACTGCGGGCGAGTATTCCGAGCAGTACTTC. Its protein is CASSPTAGEYSEQYF.

The chain carries TRBV7-2 and TRBJ2-5; perhaps TRBD2 as D (6 bases). The CDR3 is 14 amino acids. Trimming took off 5 bases at V and 5 bases at J, with 15 bases between the two ends. Germline V CDR1 and CDR2: SGHTA, FQGNSA. The CDR3 region is CASSPPAGRETQYF. CDR3 DNA sequence: TGTGCCAGCAGCCCCCCCGCGGGGAGGGAGACCCAGTACTTC.

This sequence joins TRBV6-5 and TRBJ2-1; 8 bases fit TRBD2. Germline V gene lookup returns CDR1 MNHEY and CDR2 SVGAGI. The CDR3 has 13 residues. V dropped 7 bases and J dropped 10; count of bases not matched to a gene: 9. The chain's CDR3 is CASTVTSVGEQFF. As DNA, the CDR3 is TGTGCCAGCACTGTGACTAGCGTGGGGGAGCAGTTCTTC.

The chain recombines TRBV19 with TRBJ1-3, with D possibly matching TRBD1 (6 bases). Germline CDR1 and CDR2: LNHDA and SQIVND (reference sequence). The germline V and J ends were trimmed by 6 bases and 4 bases, with 13 bases remaining between them. CDR3 size: 14 residues. The CDR3 sequence is CASRDSHLGNTIYF. In DNA form, the CDR3 reads TGTGCCAGTAGGGACAGCCACCTCGGAAACACCATATATTTT.

The chain carries TRBV21-1 and TRBJ1-4. TRBV21-1 corresponds to a pseudogene. The CDR3 totals 16 residues. The CDR3 DNA reads TGTGCCAGCAGCCCCGAAGGGCAGGCCCCCTGGGAAAAACTGTTTTTT. It yields the protein CASSPEGQAPWEKLFF.

The chain is built from TRBV2 and TRBJ2-2; 9 nucleotides line up with TRBD2. Losses at the gene ends were 9 bases for V and 6 bases for J; bases not matched to a gene: 5. Germline lookup yields CDR1 SNHLY and CDR2 FYNNEI. The CDR3 runs to 13 residues. CDR3 region: CASGTSKAGELFF. In DNA form, the CDR3 reads TGTGCCAGTGGGACTAGCAAGGCCGGGGAGCTGTTTTTT.

The V and J genes are TRBV6-1 and TRBJ2-4; D perhaps matches TRBD2 (6 bases). Germline CDR1 is MNHNS and CDR2 is SASEGT. The CDR3 covers 16 residues. V dropped 2 bases and J dropped 1 base, with 12 bases sitting between them. CDR3 bases: TGTGCCAGCAGTGAATCGGGGGTCTGGGCCAAAAACATTCAGTACTTC. It translates to CASSESGVWAKNIQYF.

This clone was observed once. This same CDR3 is encoded by further DNA sequences in the sample. This chain uses TRBV4-2 with TRBJ1-1; the D gene is possibly TRBD1 (5 bases). The germline CDR1 and CDR2 sequences are LGHNA and YNFKEQ. The ends were cut back, 0 bases at V and 4 bases at J, with 15 bases in the middle. The CDR3 is 16 amino acids. In DNA, the CDR3 is TGTGCCAGCAGCCAAGATATCCGACAGCGAGGCACTGAAGCTTTCTTT. Translation gives CASSQDIRQRGTEAFF.

This chain joins TRBV10-3 and TRBJ1-4; tentatively, D is TRBD1 (6 bases). The germline CDR1 and CDR2 sequences are ENHRY and SYGVKD. This CDR3 is 14 amino acids long. Trimming removed 3 bases from V and 5 bases from J, with 10 bases in between. CDR3 bases: TGTGCCATCAGTGAACAGGGCTTGAATGAAAAACTGTTTTTT. Translating gives CAISEQGLNEKLFF.

V gene TRBV7-2 combines with J gene TRBJ2-7; 7 nucleotides line up with TRBD1. V dropped 5 bases and J dropped 1; count of bases not matched to a gene: 8. The CDR3 spans 15 residues. The germline V gene has CDR1 SGHTA and CDR2 FQGNSA. This CDR3 reads CASSADRVESYEQYF. CDR3 sequence (DNA): TGTGCCAGCAGCGCAGACAGGGTTGAGTCCTACGAGCAGTACTTC. Looking up the rest from reference TRBV7-2 and TRBJ2-7 gives the full variable domain: GAGVSQSPSNKVTEKGKDVELRCDPISGHTALYWYRQSLGQGLEFLIYFQGNSAPDKSGLPSDRFSAERTGGSVSTLTIQRTQQEDSAVYLCASSADRVESYEQYFGPGTRLTVT.

The chain couples TRBV7-9 to TRBJ2-1; 10 positions match TRBD2. CDR1 is SEHNR and CDR2 is FQNEAQ in the germline V gene (reference sequence). This CDR3 contains 17 residues. V lost 5 bases, J lost 1 base, and 8 bases stayed unmatched. For the CDR3, the DNA is TGTGCCAGCAGCCTGAGAACTAGCGGGGTGTCCTACAATGAGCAGTTCTTC. This sequence encodes CASSLRTSGVSYNEQFF.

This chain joins TRBV10-1 and TRBJ2-2; maybe TRBD2 (6 bases). This CDR3 spans 14 amino acids. Trimming pared 8 bases from V and 0 bases from J, leaving 10 bases between. Germline lookup yields CDR1 WNHNN and CDR2 SYGVQD (reference sequence). DNA of the CDR3: TGCGCCAGCTTCGGGGGAGCGAACACCGGGGAGCTGTTTTTT. Protein: CASFGGANTGELFF.

The CDR3 nucleotides are TGCAGCGTTGGAGGTTTTGACACAGATACGCAGTATTTT. Translation: CSVGGFDTDTQYF. The rearrangement joins TRBV29-1 to TRBJ2-3; no reliable D call. CDR3 length: 13 residues. Germline V gives CDR1 SQVTM, CDR2 ANQGSEA. Trimming left V 4 bases short and J 2 bases short, with 10 bases between.

The chain is built from TRBV4-3 and TRBJ1-5; 9 bases fit TRBD1. Germline V gene sequence: CDR1 LGHNA, CDR2 YSLEER. V shed 0 bases, J shed 7 bases, and the junction held 4 bases outside the gene matches. The CDR3 consists of 15 residues. CDR3 amino acids: CASSQEHRGHQPQHF. CDR3 bases: TGCGCCAGCAGCCAAGAACACAGGGGGCACCAGCCCCAGCATTTT.

This chain connects TRBV28 to TRBJ1-5; the D gene is possibly TRBD1 (6 bases). CDR1 and CDR2 (germline): MDHEN, SYDVKM. There are 12 residues in the CDR3. V was cut by 6 bases and J by 7 bases, with 10 bases left in between. CDR3 bases: TGTGCCAGCAGCCTCACAGGGCAGCCCCAGCATTTT. Its protein product is CASSLTGQPQHF.

The V and J genes are TRBV7-2 and TRBJ2-2; D is ambiguous. This CDR3 is 15 amino acids long. Trimming took 1 base from V and 0 from J, leaving 6 bases between them. Germline CDR1 is SGHTA and CDR2 is FQGNSA. The CDR3 loop is CASSLGISNTGELFF. CDR3 coding DNA: TGTGCCAGCAGCTTAGGCATATCGAACACCGGGGAGCTGTTTTTT.

The V call is TRBV6-5, the J call TRBJ1-1, with D unresolved. CDR1 is MNHEY, CDR2 SVGAGI, per germline. Trimming removed 5 bases from V and 1 base from J, with 8 bases in between. The CDR3 has 13 amino acids. The CDR3 coding sequence is TGTGCCAGCAGTATCTTACGGAACACTGAAGCTTTCTTT. This encodes CASSILRNTEAFF.

CDR3 residues: CASSLGSLGGQPQHF. As DNA, the CDR3 is TGTGCCAGCAGCTTGGGAAGCTTGGGCGGTCAGCCCCAGCATTTT. This rearrangement joins TRBV7-8 to TRBJ1-5; D gene unclear. CDR3 length: 15 residues. CDR1 and CDR2 (germline): SGHVS, FQNEAQ. V gave up 3 bases and J gave up 6 bases, with 15 bases separating them. Full variable domain (outside the CDR3, taken from reference TRBV7-8 and TRBJ1-5): GAGVSQSPRYKVAKRGQDVALRCDPISGHVSLFWYQQALGQGPEFLTYFQNEAQLDKSGLPSDRFFAERPEGSVSTLKIQRTQQEDSAVYLCASSLGSLGGQPQHFGDGTRLSIL.

V and J are TRBV28 and TRBJ1-5; D is uncertain. Trimming took 3 bases from V and 3 from J, leaving 9 bases between them. CDR3 size: 14 residues. Germline V gene sequence: CDR1 MDHEN, CDR2 SYDVKM. CDR3 DNA: TGTGCCAGCAGTTTGATGCAGATCAATCAGCCCCAGCATTTT. It is translated as CASSLMQINQPQHF.

The rearrangement links TRBV11-2 to TRBJ2-5; no reliable D call. The ends were cut back, 5 bases at V and 4 bases at J, with 5 bases in the middle. Germline V lookup: CDR1 SGHAT, CDR2 FQNNGV. The CDR3 is 11 residues long. Here the CDR3 reads CASSQLETQYF. In nucleotides, the CDR3 is TGTGCCAGCAGCCAACTAGAGACCCAGTACTTC.

The chain joins TRBV3-1 (or the pseudogene TRBV3-2) to TRBJ1-6; no reliable D call. Deletions cut 1 base from V and 3 bases from J, with 4 bases between. Germline values: CDR1 LGHDT, CDR2 YNNKEL (reference sequence). This CDR3 comprises 14 residues. The CDR3 DNA sequence: TGTGCCAGCAGCCAAGTCAACTATAATTCACCCCTCCACTTT. This sequence encodes CASSQVNYNSPLHF.

The genes are TRBV12-3 or TRBV12-4 and TRBJ1-5; unclear D gene. This CDR3 comprises 13 residues. V gave up 6 bases and J gave up 1 base, with 7 bases separating them. This CDR3 reads CASSAGSNQPQHF. The CDR3 coding sequence is TGTGCCAGCAGCGCGGGGAGCAATCAGCCCCAGCATTTT.

V usage is TRBV7-8 and J usage is TRBJ1-2; perhaps TRBD1 as D (6 bases). Germline CDR1 and CDR2: SGHVS and FQNEAQ. The CDR3 has 15 amino acids. V lost 3 bases and J lost 8, with 19 bases in between. CDR3 residues: CASSFARQAQAGYTF. The CDR3, as DNA: TGTGCCAGCAGCTTTGCGCGACAGGCCCAGGCGGGCTACACCTTC.

The chain carries TRBV4-2 and TRBJ2-5; TRBD2 aligns across 7 bases. The junction had 4 bases not matched to a gene; V was cut back by 0 bases and J by 3 bases. This CDR3 has 15 amino acids. The germline V gene encodes CDR1 LGHNA and CDR2 YNFKEQ. Here the CDR3 DNA reads TGTGCCAGCAGCCAAGATCTTCGGGGGGAAGAGACCCAGTACTTC. Protein: CASSQDLRGEETQYF.

The chain combines TRBV6-4 with TRBJ1-1, with D possibly matching TRBD1 (6 bases). CDR1 and CDR2 from the germline V gene are MRHNA and SNTAGT. This CDR3 has 14 amino acids. V was cut by 7 bases and J by 3 bases, with 15 bases left in between. This CDR3 is CASKNRVADTEAFF. The CDR3 region has the DNA TGTGCCAGCAAAAACAGGGTAGCGGACACTGAAGCTTTCTTT.

This clone has ten or more counts. The genes are TRBV4-1 and TRBJ2-3, with 8 positions matching TRBD2. Germline V gene lookup returns CDR1 MGHRA and CDR2 YSYEKL. This CDR3 region has 14 residues. Trimming took 0 bases from V and 6 from J; bases not matched to a gene: 2. CDR3 residues: CASSQEAGDDTQYF. The CDR3 DNA reads TGCGCCAGCAGCCAAGAAGCGGGGGATGATACGCAGTATTTT.

The chain has TRBV4-1 and TRBJ2-3; 8 nucleotides match TRBD1. Germline V gene sequence: CDR1 MGHRA, CDR2 YSYEKL. V gave up 0 bases and J gave up 4 bases; unmatched junction bases: 3. The CDR3 runs to 15 residues. CDR3 nucleotides: TGCGCCAGCAGCCAAGAGCAGGGGGCCGCAGATACGCAGTATTTT. Protein sequence: CASSQEQGAADTQYF.